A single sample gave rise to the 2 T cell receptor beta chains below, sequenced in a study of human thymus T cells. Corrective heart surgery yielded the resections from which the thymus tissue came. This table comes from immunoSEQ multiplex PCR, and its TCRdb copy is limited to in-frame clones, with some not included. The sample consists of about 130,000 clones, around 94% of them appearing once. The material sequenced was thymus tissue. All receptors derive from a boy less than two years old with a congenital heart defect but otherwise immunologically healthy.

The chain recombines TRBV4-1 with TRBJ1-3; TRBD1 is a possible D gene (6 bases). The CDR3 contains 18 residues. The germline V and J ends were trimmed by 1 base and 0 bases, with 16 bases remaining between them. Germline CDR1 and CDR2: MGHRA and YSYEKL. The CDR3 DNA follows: TGCGCCAGCAGCCAAGCAATAGATGACAGGAACTCTGGAAACACCATATATTTT. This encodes CASSQAIDDRNSGNTIYF.

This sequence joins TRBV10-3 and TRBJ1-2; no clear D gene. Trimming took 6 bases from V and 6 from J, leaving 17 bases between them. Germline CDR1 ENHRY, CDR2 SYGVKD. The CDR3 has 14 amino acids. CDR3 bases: TGTGCCATCAGGACTACATCGGTGGATAATGGCTACACCTTC. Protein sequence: CAIRTTSVDNGYTF.